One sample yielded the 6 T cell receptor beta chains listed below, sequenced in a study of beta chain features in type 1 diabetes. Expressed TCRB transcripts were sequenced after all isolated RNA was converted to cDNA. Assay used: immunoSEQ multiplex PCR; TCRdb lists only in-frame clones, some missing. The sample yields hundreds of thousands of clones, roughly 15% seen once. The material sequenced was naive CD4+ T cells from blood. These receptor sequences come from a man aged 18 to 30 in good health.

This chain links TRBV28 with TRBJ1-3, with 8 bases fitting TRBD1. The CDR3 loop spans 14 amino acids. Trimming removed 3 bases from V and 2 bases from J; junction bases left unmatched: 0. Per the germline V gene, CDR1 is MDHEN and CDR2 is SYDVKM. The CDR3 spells CASSLDRAGNTIYF. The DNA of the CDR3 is TGTGCCAGCAGTTTGGACAGGGCTGGAAACACCATATATTTT.

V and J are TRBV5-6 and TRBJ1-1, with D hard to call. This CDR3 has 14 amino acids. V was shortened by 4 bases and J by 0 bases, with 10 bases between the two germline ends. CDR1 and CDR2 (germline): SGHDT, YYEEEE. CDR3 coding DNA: TGTGCCAGCAGCCTCCGGCTCATGAACACTGAAGCTTTCTTT. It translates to CASSLRLMNTEAFF.

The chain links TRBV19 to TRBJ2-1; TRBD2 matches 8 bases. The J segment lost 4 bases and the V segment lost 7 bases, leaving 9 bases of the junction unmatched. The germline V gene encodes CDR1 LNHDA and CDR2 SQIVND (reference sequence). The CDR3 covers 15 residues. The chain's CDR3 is CASTIGGGLYNEQFF. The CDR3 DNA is TGTGCCAGTACCATCGGGGGGGGATTATACAATGAGCAGTTCTTC.

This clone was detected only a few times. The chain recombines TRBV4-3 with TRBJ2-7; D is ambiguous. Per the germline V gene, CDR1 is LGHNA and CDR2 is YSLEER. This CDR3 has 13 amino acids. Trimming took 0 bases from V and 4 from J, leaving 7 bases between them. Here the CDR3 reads CASSQDYGYEQYF. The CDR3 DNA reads TGCGCCAGCAGCCAAGATTACGGGTACGAGCAGTACTTC.

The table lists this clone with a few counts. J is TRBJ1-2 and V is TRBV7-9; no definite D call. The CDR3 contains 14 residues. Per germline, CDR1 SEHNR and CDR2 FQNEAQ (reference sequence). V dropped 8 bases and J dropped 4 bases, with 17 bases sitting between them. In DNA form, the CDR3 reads TGTGCCAGCGTAAGGTTCGGGGAGAGCTATGGCTACACCTTC. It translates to CASVRFGESYGYTF.

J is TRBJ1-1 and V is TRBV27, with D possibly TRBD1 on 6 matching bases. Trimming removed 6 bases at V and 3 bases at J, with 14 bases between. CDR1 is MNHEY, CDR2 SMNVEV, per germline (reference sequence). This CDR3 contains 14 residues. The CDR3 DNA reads TGTGCCAGCAGAAAAAACCGACAGGACACTGAAGCTTTCTTT. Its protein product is CASRKNRQDTEAFF.